The source of this T cell receptor (beta chain) is a study of radiation and T cells in renal cell carcinoma. The study's findings and limits: Top tumor clonotypes rose in blood 2 weeks post-radiation, then contracted. Without pretreatment biopsies, baseline tumor clonotype presence was undetermined.

Data came from immunoSEQ multiplex PCR; TCRdb stores just in-frame clones and leaves some out. The sample shows about 86,000 clones, around 85% of them seen only once. A word on this clone: What it recognizes is unknown.

Time point reported: blood 4 weeks post-SBRT, at nephrectomy. The treatment denotes: 15 Gy SBRT to primary tumor, nephrectomy 4 weeks later. Germline CDR1 is MDHEN and CDR2 is SYDVKM. The CDR3 is 14 residues long. V shed 6 bases and J shed 2 bases, with 13 bases lying between them. This TCR came from a man aged 45 to 65 with renal cell carcinoma. The chain joins TRBV28 to TRBJ1-1; D gene uncertain. The starting material was blood, obtained from a patient whose treatment included radiotherapy and nephrectomy. The CDR3 sequence: CASRGGGLNTEAFF. In DNA form, the CDR3 reads TGTGCCAGCAGGGGTGGAGGGTTAAACACTGAAGCTTTCTTT.